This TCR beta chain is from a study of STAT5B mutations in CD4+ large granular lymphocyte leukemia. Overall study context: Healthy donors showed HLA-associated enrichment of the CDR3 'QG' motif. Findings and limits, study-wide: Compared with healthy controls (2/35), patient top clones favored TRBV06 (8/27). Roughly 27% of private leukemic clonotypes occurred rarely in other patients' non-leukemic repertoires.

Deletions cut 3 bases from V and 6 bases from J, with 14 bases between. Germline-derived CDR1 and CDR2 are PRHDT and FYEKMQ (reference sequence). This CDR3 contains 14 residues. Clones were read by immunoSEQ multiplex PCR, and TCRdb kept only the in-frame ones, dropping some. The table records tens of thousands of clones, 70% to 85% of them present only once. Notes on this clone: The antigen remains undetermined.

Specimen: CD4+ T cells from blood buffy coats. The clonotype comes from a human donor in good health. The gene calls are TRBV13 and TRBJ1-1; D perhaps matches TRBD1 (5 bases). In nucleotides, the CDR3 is TGTGCCAGCAGCTTGGGACGAAGTCAAGCTGAAGCTTTCTTT. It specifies CASSLGRSQAEAFF.